The 16 T cell receptor beta chains below all came from one sample that was sequenced in a study of blood T cell repertoires in COVID-19. TCRdb's table, derived via immunoSEQ multiplex PCR, lists solely in-frame clones and lacks some. The data contain roughly 220,000 clones, 75% to 90% of them seen just once; the ten biggest clones take up roughly 3%. The sample consisted of PBMCs or T cells enriched from blood (not recorded which). These receptors originate from a woman younger than 30 in a cohort exposed to, infected with or recovered from COVID-19 (not recorded which).

This clone came up once. The V gene is TRBV6-2 or TRBV6-3, the J gene TRBJ2-7; D unresolved. Trimming stripped 6 bases from V and 5 bases from J, with 8 bases between. This CDR3 comprises 11 residues. Germline assignment: CDR1 MNHEY and CDR2 SVGEGT. CDR3 amino acids: CASSQRNEQYF. The CDR3, as DNA: TGTGCCAGCAGCCAGCGAAACGAGCAGTACTTC.

The J gene is TRBJ1-4, the V gene TRBV2, with TRBD1 matching 7 bases. Per the germline V gene, CDR1 is SNHLY and CDR2 is FYNNEI. V trimming: 8 bases; J trimming: 7 bases; junction bases outside the gene matches: 13. This CDR3 contains 15 residues. The CDR3 protein is CASVAQGPGFEKLFF. As DNA, the CDR3 is TGTGCCAGCGTGGCACAGGGGCCTGGTTTTGAAAAACTGTTTTTT.

This chain joins TRBV11-3 and TRBJ1-6; TRBD1 might be the D (6 bases). The CDR3 runs to 20 residues. Looked up from germline, CDR1 is SGHNT and CDR2 is YENEEA. With 1 base removed from V and 7 bases from J, the gap between germline ends came to 26 bases. CDR3 bases: TGTGCCAGCAGCTTAGTCTTTTCGGGGGGCGTTGTCCACAAAAATTCACCCCTCCACTTT. This translates into CASSLVFSGGVVHKNSPLHF.

J is TRBJ2-3 and V is TRBV7-9; 9 bases match TRBD2. Germline loops: CDR1 SEHNR, CDR2 FQNEAQ (reference sequence). V shed 1 base, J shed 2 bases, and the junction held 7 bases outside the gene matches. CDR3 length: 17 amino acids. The CDR3 sequence is CASSLVGLAGLTDTQYF. The CDR3 bases are TGTGCCAGCAGCTTAGTGGGCCTAGCGGGACTCACAGATACGCAGTATTTT.

The chain uses TRBV30 and TRBJ1-2; D is unclear. Germline-derived CDR1 and CDR2 are GTSNPN and SVGIG (reference sequence). This CDR3 is 13 amino acids long. Trimming removed 0 bases at V and 6 bases at J, with 11 bases between. CDR3 bases: TGTGCCTGGAGTGTGTCAGGCATAAATGGCTACACCTTC. Its protein product is CAWSVSGINGYTF.

This chain uses TRBV5-1 with TRBJ2-3; 11 nucleotides line up with TRBD2. The CDR3 totals 18 residues. The V segment lost 0 bases and the J segment 0 bases; nucleotides outside the gene matches: 6. Germline assignment: CDR1 SGHRS and CDR2 YFSETQ. The CDR3 reads CASSLAPSGGLSTDTQYF. The CDR3 DNA is TGCGCCAGCAGCTTGGCCCCTAGCGGGGGGCTTAGCACAGATACGCAGTATTTT.

This chain links TRBV28 with TRBJ1-4; D ambiguous. The CDR3 length is 14 residues. The V and J ends lost 7 bases and 0 bases respectively, with 9 bases between them. Germline CDR1 and CDR2: MDHEN and SYDVKM. The DNA of the CDR3 is TGTGCCAGCACCGAAAAGCCAACTAATGAAAAACTGTTTTTT. It specifies CASTEKPTNEKLFF. Drawing the rest from reference TRBV28 and TRBJ1-4, the complete variable domain is DVKVTQSSRYLVKRTGEKVFLECVQDMDHENMFWYRQDPGLGLRLIYFSYDVKMKEKGDIPEGYSVSREKKERFSLILESASTNQTSMYLCASTEKPTNEKLFFGSGTQLSVL.

The chain combines TRBV7-3 with TRBJ2-3; 7 bases line up with TRBD1. The CDR3 spans 16 residues. Germline V lookup: CDR1 SGHTA, CDR2 FQGTGA. The J segment lost 2 bases and the V segment lost 0 bases, leaving 5 bases of the junction unmatched. CDR3 sequence: CASSLTRDSLTDTQYF. The CDR3 bases are TGTGCCAGCAGCTTAACGAGGGACAGCCTCACAGATACGCAGTATTTT.

The V gene is TRBV3-1 (or the pseudogene TRBV3-2), the J gene TRBJ1-5; D possibly corresponds to TRBD1 (6 bases). This CDR3 region has 14 residues. Germline V gene sequence: CDR1 LGHDT, CDR2 YNNKEL (reference sequence). Trimming left V 0 bases short and J 6 bases short, with 9 bases between. The CDR3 reads CASSQDRGTQPQHF. Written as DNA, the CDR3 is TGTGCCAGCAGCCAAGACAGGGGAACTCAGCCCCAGCATTTT.

This chain connects TRBV28 to TRBJ2-2; TRBD1 might be the D (5 bases). V lost 7 bases and J 3 bases, leaving 18 bases between the germline ends. CDR3 size: 16 residues. Germline V lookup: CDR1 MDHEN, CDR2 SYDVKM. The CDR3 sequence is CASTLIGRQYTGELFF. In DNA form, the CDR3 reads TGTGCCAGCACCCTTATCGGTCGACAGTACACCGGGGAGCTGTTTTTT.

V usage is TRBV2 and J usage is TRBJ2-7, with 14 nucleotides matching TRBD2. Germline CDR1 reads SNHLY; CDR2 reads FYNNEI. Trimming removed 11 bases from V and 2 bases from J; junction bases left unmatched: 23. The CDR3 contains 20 residues. The CDR3 DNA is TGTGCCGTACTTCCGGGACTAGCGGGGGAGGAGGTTGGGAGGGCCTACGAGCAGTACTTC. This codes for CAVLPGLAGEEVGRAYEQYF.

This chain uses TRBV19 with TRBJ2-1; possible D gene TRBD1, 6 bases. CDR3 length: 13 residues. The ends were cut back, 3 bases at V and 6 bases at J, with 9 bases in the middle. CDR1 is LNHDA, CDR2 SQIVND, per germline (reference sequence). CDR3 sequence: CASSMQDSNEQFF. The CDR3 DNA follows: TGTGCCAGTAGTATGCAGGACAGCAATGAGCAGTTCTTC. Together with reference TRBV19 and TRBJ2-1, the CDR3 gives the full variable domain: DGGITQSPKYLFRKEGQNVTLSCEQNLNHDAMYWYRQDPGQGLRLIYYSQIVNDFQKGDIAEGYSVSREKKESFPLTVTSAQKNPTAFYLCASSMQDSNEQFFGPGTRLTVL.

The genes are TRBV5-1 and TRBJ1-1; possibly TRBD1 for D (5 bases). V lost 2 bases, J lost 1 base, and 9 bases lay in between. The CDR3 contains 14 residues. Germline CDR1 SGHRS, CDR2 YFSETQ. CDR3 sequence reads: CASSLGVSNTEAFF. The CDR3 bases are TGCGCCAGCAGCTTAGGGGTTTCGAACACTGAAGCTTTCTTT. Full variable domain (remainder filled in from reference TRBV5-1 and TRBJ1-1): KAGVTQTPRYLIKTRGQQVTLSCSPISGHRSVSWYQQTPGQGLQFLFEYFSETQRNKGNFPGRFSGRQFSNSRSEMNVSTLELGDSALYLCASSLGVSNTEAFFGQGTRLTVV.

The DNA for the CDR3 is TGTGCCAGCTCACCCTCGACAGGGGGCCAGGACACTGAAGCTTTCTTT. Its protein product is CASSPSTGGQDTEAFF. This sequence joins TRBV18 and TRBJ1-1; 10 bases match TRBD1. The CDR3 is made up of 16 amino acids. CDR1 is KGHSH, CDR2 LQKENI, per germline. Trimming cost V 3 bases and J 3 bases; bases outside gene matches: 7. The entire variable domain, with the rest obtained from reference TRBV18 and TRBJ1-1, is as follows: NAGVMQNPRHLVRRRGQEARLRCSPMKGHSHVYWYRQLPEEGLKFMVYLQKENIIDESGMPKERFSAEFPKEGPSILRIQQVVRGDSAAYFCASSPSTGGQDTEAFFGQGTRLTVV.

This sequence joins TRBV7-6 and TRBJ2-2, with a weak D call TRBD2 (5 bases). This CDR3 has 15 residues. Germline V gene data show CDR1 as SGHVS and CDR2 as FNYEAQ. Trimming removed 8 bases at V and 5 bases at J, with 18 bases between. The CDR3 DNA is TGTGCCAGCGATCCGGGCTATACGGGGACCGGGGAGCTGTTTTTT. Translating gives CASDPGYTGTGELFF.

V is TRBV5-1 and J is TRBJ1-2; no definite D call. The CDR3 length is 14 residues. Trimming stripped 4 bases from V and 0 bases from J, with 10 bases between. Germline loops: CDR1 SGHRS, CDR2 YFSETQ. The CDR3 reads CASSPTPPNYGYTF. CDR3 nucleotides: TGCGCCAGCAGCCCTACTCCCCCTAACTATGGCTACACCTTC.